The present T cell receptor beta chain was sequenced within a study of blood T cell repertoires in COVID-19. Study as a whole: Samples representing acute and convalescent COVID-19 were sourced from the United States, Italy and Spain.

Assay used: immunoSEQ multiplex PCR; TCRdb lists only in-frame clones, some missing. The sample includes 250,000 or so clones, roughly 81% of them seen just once. Germline assignment: CDR1 SEHNR and CDR2 FQNEAQ (reference sequence). The CDR3 is made up of 14 amino acids. Trimming shortened V by 3 bases and J by 2 bases, and 11 bases separated the two germline ends. This receptor was obtained from a woman aged 45 to 65 who had been exposed to COVID-19. This chain uses TRBV7-9 with TRBJ2-7; D is unresolved. Sequencing used PBMCs or T cells enriched from blood (not recorded which). CDR3 sequence reads: CASSLLRSPYEQYF. The CDR3 DNA sequence: TGTGCCAGCAGCTTGTTGAGGAGCCCCTACGAGCAGTACTTC. The variable domain in full, with the rest retrieved from reference TRBV7-9 and TRBJ2-7, is DTGVSQNPRHKITKRGQNVTFRCDPISEHNRLYWYRQTLGQGPEFLTYFQNEAQLEKSRLLSDRFSAERPKGSFSTLEIQRTEQGDSAMYLCASSLLRSPYEQYFGPGTRLTVT.